This T cell receptor beta chain came from a study of blood T cell repertoires in COVID-19. For the study at large: Spain, Italy and the United States supplied samples that represented acute and convalescent COVID-19. T cells, B-cell-depleted T cells, or PBMCs supplied cDNA or gDNA.

This clone was observed a single time. The V segment lost 4 bases and the J segment 13 bases; nucleotides outside the gene matches: 5. The CDR3 has 13 residues. Per germline, CDR1 SGDLS and CDR2 YYNGEE. Seattle's enrolled individuals joined amid active infection and were then monitored longitudinally. Per the original data handling: Nucleated cell number was recorded as an estimate derived from reference gene primer amplification. Libraries were prepared by immunoSEQ multiplex PCR; TCRdb keeps only in-frame clonotypes and omits some of them. V, J and clone size are those of that table, while D and trimming were read from the DNA. The table has fewer than 350,000 clones, around 90% seen once.

Sequenced input: peripheral blood. The TCR originated in a woman in her twenties or thirties with COVID-19, enrolled during active disease. The chain has TRBV9 and TRBJ2-1; 13 nucleotides agree with TRBD2. The CDR3 sequence: CASSPGTSGTQFF. The DNA for the CDR3 is TGTGCCAGCAGCCCCGGGACTAGCGGGACTCAGTTCTTC.